This T cell receptor beta chain originates from a study of cytomegalovirus exposure and HLA in healthy donors (dated by TCRdb to about 2017). Study-wide context: In an earlier analysis of roughly 500 of the donors, approximately 300 Gb of sequence data and 100 million or so unique TCR beta sequences from about 180 million T cells were reported. To study patterns of TCR occurrence, a later analysis re-analyzed previously published TCR beta repertoires from more than 550 donors and added high-resolution HLA genotyping. Donor age, sex, ethnicity and CMV serostatus were compiled alongside the repertoire data. A later genetic analysis used genome-wide SNP genotypes for about 65% of the roughly 700 donors, treating that subset as a discovery cohort. A few DR-DQ haplotypes were treated as single units for association and clustering because of strong linkage in the cohort. In an earlier analysis of several hundred of the donors, high-throughput TCR beta sequencing was used to judge whether each TCR beta V gene segment behaved as functional or pseudogenic. Typing coverage varied by locus: roughly 629-640 donors for A, B, C, DRB1 and DQB1; 522 for DQA1; around 570 for DPA1; 450 to 480 for DPB1. On average, about 240,000 unique TCR beta nucleotide sequences were sequenced per donor among about 400 genotyped donors of the cohort, with about 19% of those sequences being non-productive. HLA typing covered class I and class II loci at four-digit resolution. The study was designed to test whether signatures of past pathogen exposure could be identified by cataloging public T cell receptors. The T cell repertoires of under 700 subjects were profiled by immunosequencing and related to cytomegalovirus serostatus. The genetic ancestry cluster associated with self-reported Caucasian donors included around 76% of the approximately 410 genotyped donors. A separate validation cohort of about 110 different subjects was used in addition to the roughly 640-subject first cohort. Every repertoire in the discovery cohort had been generated on one and the same sequencing platform. An early release covering about 600 HLA-typed donors comprised about 300 gigabases of sequencing data and tens of millions of unique TCR sequences. Rather than drawing on any new phenotypic data, the later analysis identified candidate immune exposures from TCR beta sequences and the way those sequences occurred across donors. To predict cytomegalovirus infection status, the study brought together high-throughput TCR immunosequencing, statistical association of individual TCRs with disease status, and machine learning.

To prepare the library, the immunoSEQ multiplex PCR assay was applied. For the multiplex PCR, a mixture combining 60 forward primers for TCR Vbeta segments and 13 reverse primers for TCR Jbeta segments was used. The CDR3 region of rearranged TCR beta genes was amplified from genomic DNA with a multiplex PCR assay. On the Illumina HiSeq System, the amplified TCR beta libraries were sequenced as 87-base-pair reads. The published analysis was carried out like this. Across the 600 to 700 repertoires, a later analysis counted approximately 83 million unique TCR beta chains, some 11 million of which were shared by at least two donors. Raw reads were error-corrected and collapsed into unique sequences by a nearest-neighbor algorithm in which closely related sequences were merged to remove PCR and sequencing errors. V, D and J gene segments were assigned by aligning CDR3 sequences to IMGT reference sequences. For a sequence to be retained, a match of at least six nucleotides was required to both a V gene segment and a J gene segment. Rearrangements were called productive when the CDR3 lacked stop codons and stayed in frame with V and J; all others were non-productive. Following IMGT convention, CDR3 was defined as the stretch from the second conserved V-encoded cysteine up to the conserved J-encoded phenylalanine. Sequences without an unambiguous match to a single V gene segment were excluded from the earlier analysis of approximately 600 of the donors. In an earlier analysis of approximately 550 of the donors, V segments were called functional above 56.7% productive rearrangements and were called segregating when the between-donor standard deviation exceeded 5%. To diagnose cytomegalovirus status from the catalog of TCR beta chain sequences, a statistical classification framework was built. V and J gene assignment, in a later analysis, came from comparing TCR nucleotide sequences with IMGT/GENE-DB human TR gene sequences. In a later analysis, CDR3 sequences and most-parsimonious VDJ recombination scenarios were assigned using the TCRdist pipeline. In a later analysis, each TCR beta chain was defined by its CDR3 amino acid sequence together with its V-gene family, and reads lacking a unique V-gene family were excluded. As a way to deal with suspected cross-contamination and a sequencing artifact, a later analysis dropped approximately 590 nucleotide sequences that were highly shared and had low generation probability. In a later analysis, a clonal expansion index was calculated for each public chain from normalized within-repertoire ranks of inferred template counts. A later analysis computed generation probabilities with a VDJ recombination model fitted to out-of-frame rearrangements, and checked the results against IGoR. A later analysis scored TCR-TCR, TCR-HLA and TCR-CMV co-occurrence with hypergeometric tests, applying a repertoire-size bias correction to TCR pairs. False discovery rates were estimated in a later analysis by permuting HLA or CMV assignments 20 times. In a later analysis, co-occurring TCRs were grouped using DBSCAN, and TCRdist sequence similarity was added for clustering within HLA-allele-positive subsets. Repertoires with fewer than 30,000 or more than 120,000 public chains, plus five repertoires with anomalous nucleotide sharing, were excluded from co-occurrence clustering. Here the immuneACCESS table is served through TCRdb, limited to in-frame sequences with V and J called. Missing clones are a known gap in these copies; in checked studies unresolved V genes cover under half, and the rest lacks a known reason. The V and J calls and clone size are taken from that table; D and trimming were inferred from the DNA. This sample's clone table shows over 100,000 clones. The ten largest clones take up approximately 6.2% of the sample.

The research as a whole found: Strong co-occurrence of HLA alleles, especially DR and DQ, made assigning TCR associations to individual alleles difficult. According to a later analysis, TCR association rates differed among HLA loci, with DRB1 alleles showing the most associated TCRs and HLA-C alleles showing the fewest. A cluster of highly shared sequence variants was judged likely to represent a technical artifact of the sequencing pipeline. In a later analysis, HLA-associated TCR beta chains were found to be more clonally expanded and to have lower generation probabilities than equally common non-associated chains. Most TCR sequences were seen in very few donors, while some public TCRs were found in many individuals. Sequencing depth was assumed to be roughly uniform across donors in the presence/absence analyses, though that assumption may not hold. The study gave a list of over 150 TCR beta chains associated with cytomegalovirus. A later genetic analysis reported fewer N-insertions in productive TCRs among donors in an Asian-associated ancestry cluster than the roughly 620-donor mean. In an earlier analysis of approximately 590 of the donors, most TCR beta V segments were observed in productive rearrangements about 87% or about 30% of the time, broadly matching IMGT annotations. Most CMV-associated TCR beta chains appeared to be HLA-restricted in a later analysis, and the HLA associations seemed to be driven largely by CMV exposure. Linkage disequilibrium might explain the correlated functional status among segregating V segments, but an unknown experimental factor could not be ruled out. The cohort was sequenced for TCR beta chains only, and without alpha or paired-chain data the features that could be detected were limited. The authors suggested that the approach could potentially be generalized to other disease states and immunological phenotypes. CMV serostatus was the only immune exposure information available for the cohort. A further reported finding was that TCR beta sequences accurately predicted the HLA-A and HLA-B alleles for most subjects in the first cohort. In both the original and validation cohorts, the classifier was reported to diagnose cytomegalovirus status with high specificity and sensitivity. At a false discovery rate of 0.05, a later analysis linked about 17,000 TCR beta sequences to specific HLA alleles. The earlier analysis of almost 600 of the donors excluded roughly 16 rarely observed V segments, including chromosome 9 orphons, because counts were too low. Some IMGT-functional V segments, including TRBV6-2 and TRBV6-3, could not be told apart with the 87-base-pair reads, so those segments were excluded. Because some donors lacked HLA typing at each locus, the association tests relied only on the typed subset. V-gene and J-gene trimming of TCR beta chains was associated with a missense DCLRE1C variant in a later genetic analysis, and the association was replicated in an independent cohort. A few of the identified cytomegalovirus-associated TCR beta chains were confirmed in vitro to be specific for cytomegalovirus antigens. According to a later analysis, parvovirus B19, influenza, CMV and Epstein-Barr virus appeared linked to several top co-occurrence clusters.

As to this clone: What antigen it recognizes has not been identified.

The cohort consisted of 666 healthy bone marrow donors. All cohort members were sampled while nominally healthy, although unrecorded immune exposures were likely present. The donor was CMV seropositive and belonged to the group of more than 250 seropositive cohort members. A peripheral blood sample was collected from each donor, and TCR beta sequencing was performed on peripheral blood mononuclear cells. The Qiagen DNeasy Blood Extraction Kit was used to extract genomic DNA from the blood cell samples. Measured from the cysteine to the phenylalanine, the CDR3 is 13 residues long. Only the CDR3 DNA is retained, 39 bases long and in frame from the first base. The V end loses 6 bases and the J end loses 7 bases, and a stretch of 15 bases separates them. CDR1 MDHEN and CDR2 SYDVKM are derived from the germline V gene.

The rearrangement joined TRBV28 to TRBJ1-2; matching of 5 bases hints at TRBD1 as the D gene. Sequencing used PBMCs. The receptor was isolated from a man between 40 and 49 years old in good health and CMV-seropositive. The nucleotides read TGTGCCAGCAGCTTACGCGGGACGGGTGGCTACACCTTC. Translated, it reads CASSLRGTGGYTF.